The sequence of this T cell receptor (beta chain) was determined in a study of blood T cell repertoires in COVID-19. Background on the study: There were acute and convalescent COVID-19 samples, and they came from the United States, Italy and Spain.

As originally analysed: From reference gene primer amplification, estimates of nucleated cell counts were derived. Libraries were prepared by immunoSEQ multiplex PCR; TCRdb keeps only in-frame clonotypes and omits some of them. The DNA gave D and trimming, while V, J and clone size come from that table. Of fewer than 300,000 clones listed, around 89% are singletons. The CDR3 has 15 amino acids. CDR1 and CDR2 from the germline V gene are MNHEY and SMNVEV (reference sequence). V gave up 3 bases and J gave up 7 bases; unmatched junction bases: 2. The sequencing input was peripheral blood. The clonotype comes from a man younger than 45 with acute or convalescent COVID-19. The gene calls are TRBV27 and TRBJ1-6; 11 positions agree with TRBD1. This CDR3 is CASSFGDRGNSPLHF. The CDR3 region has the DNA TGTGCCAGCAGTTTCGGGGACAGGGGGAATTCACCCCTCCACTTT.